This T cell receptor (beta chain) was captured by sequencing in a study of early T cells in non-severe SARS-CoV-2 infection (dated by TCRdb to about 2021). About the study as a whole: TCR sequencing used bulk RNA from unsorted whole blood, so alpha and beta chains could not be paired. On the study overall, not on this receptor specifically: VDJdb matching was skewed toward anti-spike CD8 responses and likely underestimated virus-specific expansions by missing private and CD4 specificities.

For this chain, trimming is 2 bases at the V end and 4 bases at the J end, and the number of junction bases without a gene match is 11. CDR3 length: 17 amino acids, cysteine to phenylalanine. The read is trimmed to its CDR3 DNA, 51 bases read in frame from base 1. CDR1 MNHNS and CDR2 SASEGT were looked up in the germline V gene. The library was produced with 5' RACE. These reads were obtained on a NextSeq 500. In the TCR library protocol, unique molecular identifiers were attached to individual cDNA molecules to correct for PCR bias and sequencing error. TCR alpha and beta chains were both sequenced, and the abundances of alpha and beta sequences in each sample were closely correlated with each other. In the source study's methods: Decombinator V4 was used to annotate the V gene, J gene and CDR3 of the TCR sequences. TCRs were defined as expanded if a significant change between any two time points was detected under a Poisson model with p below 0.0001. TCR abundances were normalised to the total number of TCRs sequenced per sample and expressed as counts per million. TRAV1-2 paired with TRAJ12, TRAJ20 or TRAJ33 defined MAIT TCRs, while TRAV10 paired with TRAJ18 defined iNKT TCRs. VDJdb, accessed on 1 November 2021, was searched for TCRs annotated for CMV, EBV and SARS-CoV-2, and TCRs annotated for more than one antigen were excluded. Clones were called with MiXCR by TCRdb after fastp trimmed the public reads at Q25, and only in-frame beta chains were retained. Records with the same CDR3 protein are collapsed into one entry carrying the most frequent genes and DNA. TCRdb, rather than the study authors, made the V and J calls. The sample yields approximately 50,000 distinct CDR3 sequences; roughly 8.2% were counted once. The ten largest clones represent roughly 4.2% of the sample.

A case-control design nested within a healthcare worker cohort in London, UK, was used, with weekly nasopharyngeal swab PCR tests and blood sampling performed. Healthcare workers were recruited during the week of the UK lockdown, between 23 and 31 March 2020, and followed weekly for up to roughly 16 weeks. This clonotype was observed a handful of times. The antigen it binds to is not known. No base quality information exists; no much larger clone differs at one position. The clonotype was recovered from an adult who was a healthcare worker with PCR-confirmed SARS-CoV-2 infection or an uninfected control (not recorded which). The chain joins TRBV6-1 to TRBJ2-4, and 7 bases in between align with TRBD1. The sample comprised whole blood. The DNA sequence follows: TGTGCCAGCAGTGAAAAAATCTTTCCAGGGGGAAAAAACATTCAGTACTTC. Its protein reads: CASSEKIFPGGKNIQYF.